This T cell receptor (beta chain) was recovered during a study of identical twins. TCRdb fed the 5' RACE reads into MiXCR, producing one record per CDR3 protein. This table holds about 490,000 distinct CDR3 sequences, about 15% found once. The table lists this clonotype with a few counts. These data also featured in a second study, about yellow fever vaccine responses in identical twins.

Sequencing was done on a sample of CD4+ T cells sorted from blood. This sequence originates from a woman younger than 30 in good health.

CDR3 in DNA: TGCAGTGCTAGAGATACAGGGTATTTTGGGGCCAACGTCCTGACTTTC. Encoded protein: CSARDTGYFGANVLTF. This chain joins TRBV20-1 and TRBJ2-6, with D perhaps matching TRBD1 (6 bases). Germline V CDR1 and CDR2: DFQATT, SNEGSKA (reference sequence). V was shortened by 0 bases and J by 3 bases, with 12 bases between the two germline ends. The CDR3 runs to 16 residues.